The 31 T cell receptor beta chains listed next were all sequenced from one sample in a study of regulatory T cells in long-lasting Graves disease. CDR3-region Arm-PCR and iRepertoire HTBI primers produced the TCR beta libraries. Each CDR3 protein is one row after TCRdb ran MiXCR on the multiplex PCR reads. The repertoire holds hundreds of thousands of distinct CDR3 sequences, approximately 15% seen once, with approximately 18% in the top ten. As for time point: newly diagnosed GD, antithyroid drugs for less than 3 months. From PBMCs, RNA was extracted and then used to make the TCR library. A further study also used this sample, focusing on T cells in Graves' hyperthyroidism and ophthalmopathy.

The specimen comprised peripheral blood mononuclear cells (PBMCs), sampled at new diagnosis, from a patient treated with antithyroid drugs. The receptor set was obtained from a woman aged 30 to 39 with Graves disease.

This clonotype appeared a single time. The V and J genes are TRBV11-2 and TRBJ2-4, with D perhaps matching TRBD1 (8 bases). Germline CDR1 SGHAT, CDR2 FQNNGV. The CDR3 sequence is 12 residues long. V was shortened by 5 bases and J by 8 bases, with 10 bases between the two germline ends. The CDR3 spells CASSTGGDIQYF. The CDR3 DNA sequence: TGTGCCAGCAGCACAGGGGGGGACATTCAGTACTTC.

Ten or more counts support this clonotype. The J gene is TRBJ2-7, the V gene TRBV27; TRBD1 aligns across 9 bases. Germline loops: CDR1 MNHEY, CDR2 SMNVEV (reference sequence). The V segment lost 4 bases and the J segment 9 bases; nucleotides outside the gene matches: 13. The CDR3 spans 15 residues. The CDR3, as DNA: TGTGCCAGCAGTTCCCTACGACAGGGGGATTTCGGGCAGTACTTC. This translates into CASSSLRQGDFGQYF.

CDR3 sequence reads: CSANRGEGYTF. The CDR3 DNA sequence: TGCAGCGCCAACAGGGGTGAGGGCTACACCTTC. The chain uses TRBV29-1 and TRBJ1-2; TRBD1 aligns across 7 bases. V shed 7 bases and J 8 bases; nucleotides not matched to a gene: 7. The CDR3 spans 11 residues. Germline CDR1 is SQVTM and CDR2 is ANQGSEA.

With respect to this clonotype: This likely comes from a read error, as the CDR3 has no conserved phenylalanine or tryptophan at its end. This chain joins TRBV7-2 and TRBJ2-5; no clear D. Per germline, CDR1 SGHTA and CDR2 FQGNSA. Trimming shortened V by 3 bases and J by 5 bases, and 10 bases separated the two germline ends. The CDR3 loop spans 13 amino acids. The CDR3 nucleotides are TGTGCCAGCAGCTTTTCCGGGCAGGAGACCCAGTACCTC. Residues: CASSFSGQETQYL.

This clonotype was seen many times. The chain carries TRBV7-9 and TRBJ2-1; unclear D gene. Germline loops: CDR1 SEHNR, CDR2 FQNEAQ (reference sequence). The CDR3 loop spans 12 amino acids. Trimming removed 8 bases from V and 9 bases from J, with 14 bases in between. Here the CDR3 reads CASEAGSAEQFF. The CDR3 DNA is TGTGCCAGCGAGGCCGGATCAGCTGAGCAGTTCTTC.

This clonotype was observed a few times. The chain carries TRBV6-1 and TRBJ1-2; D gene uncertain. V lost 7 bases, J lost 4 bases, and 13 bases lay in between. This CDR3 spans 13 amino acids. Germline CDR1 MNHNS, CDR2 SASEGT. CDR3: CASNTDLGYGYTF. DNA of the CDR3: TGTGCCAGCAACACGGATCTAGGCTATGGCTACACCTTC.

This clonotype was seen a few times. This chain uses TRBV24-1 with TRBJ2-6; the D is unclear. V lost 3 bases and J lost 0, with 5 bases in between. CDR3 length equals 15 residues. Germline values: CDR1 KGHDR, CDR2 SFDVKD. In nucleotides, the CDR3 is TGTGCCACCAGTGATAGGAACTCTGGGGCCAACGTCCTGACTTTC. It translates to CATSDRNSGANVLTF.

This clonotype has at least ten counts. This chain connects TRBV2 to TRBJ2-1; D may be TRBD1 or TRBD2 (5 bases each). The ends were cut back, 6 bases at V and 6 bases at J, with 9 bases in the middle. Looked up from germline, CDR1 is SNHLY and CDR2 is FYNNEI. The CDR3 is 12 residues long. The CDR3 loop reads CASRRDLNEQFF. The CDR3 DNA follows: TGTGCCAGCAGGAGGGACCTCAATGAGCAGTTCTTC.

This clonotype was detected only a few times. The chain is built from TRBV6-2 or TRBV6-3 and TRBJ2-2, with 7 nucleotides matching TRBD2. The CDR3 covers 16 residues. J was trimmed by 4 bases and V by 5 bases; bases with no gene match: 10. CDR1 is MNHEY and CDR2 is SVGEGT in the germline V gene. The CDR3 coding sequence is TGTGCCAGCAGTGAATACGCGGGAGTGGGCACCGGGGAGCTGTTTTTT. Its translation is CASSEYAGVGTGELFF.

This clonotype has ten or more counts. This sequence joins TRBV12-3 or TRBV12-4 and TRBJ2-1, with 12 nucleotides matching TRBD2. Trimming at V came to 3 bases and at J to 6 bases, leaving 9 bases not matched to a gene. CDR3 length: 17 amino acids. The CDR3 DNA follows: TGTGCCAGCAGTTTCCCGTTGACTAGCGGGAGTGGCAATGAGCAGTTCTTC. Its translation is CASSFPLTSGSGNEQFF.

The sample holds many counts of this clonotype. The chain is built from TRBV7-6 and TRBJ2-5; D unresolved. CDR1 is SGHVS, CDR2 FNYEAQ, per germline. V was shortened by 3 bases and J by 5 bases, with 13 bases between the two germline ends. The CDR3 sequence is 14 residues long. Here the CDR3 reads CASSFVGYLETQYF. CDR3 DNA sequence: TGTGCCAGCAGCTTTGTGGGCTACTTGGAGACCCAGTACTTC.

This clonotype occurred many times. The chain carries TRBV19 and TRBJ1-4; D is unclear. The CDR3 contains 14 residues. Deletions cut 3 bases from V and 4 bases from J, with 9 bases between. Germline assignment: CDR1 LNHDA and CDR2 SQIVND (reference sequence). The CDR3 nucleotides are TGTGCCAGTAGTATGAACGGCATTAATGAAAAACTGTTTTTT. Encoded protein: CASSMNGINEKLFF.

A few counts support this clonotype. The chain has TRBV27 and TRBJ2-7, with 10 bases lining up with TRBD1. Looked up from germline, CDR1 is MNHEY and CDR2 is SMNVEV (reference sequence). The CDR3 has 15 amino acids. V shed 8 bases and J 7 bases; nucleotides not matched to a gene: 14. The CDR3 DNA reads TGTGCCAGCCGCGGACAGGGGGGATTCTTGGGGGAGCAGTACTTC. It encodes CASRGQGGFLGEQYF.

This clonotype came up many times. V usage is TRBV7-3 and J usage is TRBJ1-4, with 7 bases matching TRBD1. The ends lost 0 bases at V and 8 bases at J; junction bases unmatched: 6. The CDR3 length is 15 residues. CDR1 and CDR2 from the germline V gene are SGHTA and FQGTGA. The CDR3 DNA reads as TGTGCCAGCAGCTTAACCGACGACAGGGCCGAAAAACTGTTTTTT. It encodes CASSLTDDRAEKLFF.

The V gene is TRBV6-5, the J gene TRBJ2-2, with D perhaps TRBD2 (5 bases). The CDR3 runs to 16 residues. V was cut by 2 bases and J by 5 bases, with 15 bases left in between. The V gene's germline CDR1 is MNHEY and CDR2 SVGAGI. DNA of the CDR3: TGTGCCAGCAGTTACGCGTGGGGAAGCGGAACCGGGGAGCTGTTTTTT. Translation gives CASSYAWGSGTGELFF.

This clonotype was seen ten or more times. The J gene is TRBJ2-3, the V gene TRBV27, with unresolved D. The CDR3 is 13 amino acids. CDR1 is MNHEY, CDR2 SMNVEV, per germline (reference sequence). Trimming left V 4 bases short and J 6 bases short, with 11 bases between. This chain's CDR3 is CASSSQPVDTQYF. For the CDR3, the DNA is TGTGCCAGCAGTTCCCAGCCGGTGGATACGCAGTATTTT.

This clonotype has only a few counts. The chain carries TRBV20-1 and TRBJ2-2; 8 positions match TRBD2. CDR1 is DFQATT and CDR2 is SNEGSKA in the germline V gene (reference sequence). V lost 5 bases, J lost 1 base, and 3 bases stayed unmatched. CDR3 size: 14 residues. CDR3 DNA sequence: TGCAGTGCTCCACTAGCGGAGAACACCGGGGAGCTGTTTTTT. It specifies CSAPLAENTGELFF.

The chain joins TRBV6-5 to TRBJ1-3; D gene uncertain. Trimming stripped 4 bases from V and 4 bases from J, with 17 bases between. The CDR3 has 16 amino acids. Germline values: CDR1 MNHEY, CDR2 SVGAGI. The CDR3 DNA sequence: TGTGCCAGCAGTTCCCCCCCTGGGGTCTCCGGAAACACCATATATTTT. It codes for CASSSPPGVSGNTIYF.

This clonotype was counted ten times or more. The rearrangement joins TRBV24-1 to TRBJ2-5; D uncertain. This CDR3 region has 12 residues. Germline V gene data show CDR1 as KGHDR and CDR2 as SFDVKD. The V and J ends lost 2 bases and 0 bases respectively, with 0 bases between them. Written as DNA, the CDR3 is TGTGCCACCAGTGATTACCAAGAGACCCAGTACTTC. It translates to CATSDYQETQYF.

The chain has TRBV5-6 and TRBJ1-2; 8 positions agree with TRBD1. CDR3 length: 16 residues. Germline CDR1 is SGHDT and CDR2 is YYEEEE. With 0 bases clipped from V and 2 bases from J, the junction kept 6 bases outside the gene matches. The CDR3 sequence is CASSLGQGTVNYGYTF. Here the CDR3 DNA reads TGTGCCAGCAGCTTGGGACAGGGGACCGTAAACTATGGCTACACCTTC.

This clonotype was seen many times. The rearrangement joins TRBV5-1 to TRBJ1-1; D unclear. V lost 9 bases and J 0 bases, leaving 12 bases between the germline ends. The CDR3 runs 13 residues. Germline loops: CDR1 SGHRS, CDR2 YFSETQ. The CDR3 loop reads CATAHAMNTEAFF. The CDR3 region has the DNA TGCGCCACCGCACACGCTATGAACACTGAAGCTTTCTTT.

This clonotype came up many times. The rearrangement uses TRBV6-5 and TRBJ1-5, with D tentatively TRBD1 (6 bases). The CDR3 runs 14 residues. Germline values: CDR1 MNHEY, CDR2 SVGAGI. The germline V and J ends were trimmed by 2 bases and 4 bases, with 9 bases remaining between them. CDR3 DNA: TGTGCCAGCAGTTACGGTCAGGGGAATCAGCCCCAGCATTTT. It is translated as CASSYGQGNQPQHF.

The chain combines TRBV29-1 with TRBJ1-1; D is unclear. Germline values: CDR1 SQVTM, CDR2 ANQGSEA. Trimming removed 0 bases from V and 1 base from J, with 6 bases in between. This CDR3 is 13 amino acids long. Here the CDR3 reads CSVEDSPNTEAFF. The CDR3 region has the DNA TGCAGCGTTGAAGATAGCCCGAACACTGAAGCTTTCTTT.

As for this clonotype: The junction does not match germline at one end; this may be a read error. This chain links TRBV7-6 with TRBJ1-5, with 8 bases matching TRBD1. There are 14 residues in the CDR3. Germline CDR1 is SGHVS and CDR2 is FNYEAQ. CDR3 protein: CANSLLTGAQPQHF. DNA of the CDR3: TGTGCCAACAGCTTGTTGACAGGGGCTCAGCCCCAGCATTTT.

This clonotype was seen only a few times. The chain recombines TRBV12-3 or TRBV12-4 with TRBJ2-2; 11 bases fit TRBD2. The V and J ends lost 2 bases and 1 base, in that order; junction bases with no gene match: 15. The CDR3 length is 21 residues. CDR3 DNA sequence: TGTGCCAGCAGTTTACGGGCAGGGCTGGGGCTAGCGGGGGGGAACACCGGGGAGCTGTTTTTT. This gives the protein CASSLRAGLGLAGGNTGELFF.

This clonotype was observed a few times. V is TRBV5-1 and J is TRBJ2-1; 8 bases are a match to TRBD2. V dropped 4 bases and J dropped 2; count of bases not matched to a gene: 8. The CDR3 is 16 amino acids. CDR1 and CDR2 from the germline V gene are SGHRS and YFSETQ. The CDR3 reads CASSLDGGATYNEQFF. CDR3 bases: TGCGCCAGCAGCCTGGACGGGGGGGCCACCTACAATGAGCAGTTCTTC.

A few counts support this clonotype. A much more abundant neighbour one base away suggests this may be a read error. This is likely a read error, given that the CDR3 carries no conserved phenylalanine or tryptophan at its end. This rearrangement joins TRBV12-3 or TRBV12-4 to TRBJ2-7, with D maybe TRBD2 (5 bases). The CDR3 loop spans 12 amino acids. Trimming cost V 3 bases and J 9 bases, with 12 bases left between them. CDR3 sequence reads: CASSFEGVTQYL. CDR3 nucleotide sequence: TGTGCCAGCAGTTTCGAGGGAGTAACGCAGTACCTC.

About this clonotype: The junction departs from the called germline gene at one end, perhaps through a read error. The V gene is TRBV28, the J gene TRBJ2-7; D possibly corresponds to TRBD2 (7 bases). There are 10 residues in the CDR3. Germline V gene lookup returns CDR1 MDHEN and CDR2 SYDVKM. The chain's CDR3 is CASGGREQHF. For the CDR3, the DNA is TGTGCCAGTGGGGGGCGGGAGCAGCACTTC.

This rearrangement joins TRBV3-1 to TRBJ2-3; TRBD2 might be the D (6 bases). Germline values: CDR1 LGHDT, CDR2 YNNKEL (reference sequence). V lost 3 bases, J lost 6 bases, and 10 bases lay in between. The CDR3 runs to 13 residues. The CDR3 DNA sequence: TGTGCCAGCAGCCAGGGACTCCGGGATACGCAGTATTTT. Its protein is CASSQGLRDTQYF.

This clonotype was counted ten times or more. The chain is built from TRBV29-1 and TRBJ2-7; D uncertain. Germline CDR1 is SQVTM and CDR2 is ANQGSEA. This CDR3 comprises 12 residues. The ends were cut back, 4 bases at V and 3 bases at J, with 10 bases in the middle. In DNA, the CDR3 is TGCAGCGTTGGTACCCCAGGCTACGAGCAGTACTTC. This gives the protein CSVGTPGYEQYF.

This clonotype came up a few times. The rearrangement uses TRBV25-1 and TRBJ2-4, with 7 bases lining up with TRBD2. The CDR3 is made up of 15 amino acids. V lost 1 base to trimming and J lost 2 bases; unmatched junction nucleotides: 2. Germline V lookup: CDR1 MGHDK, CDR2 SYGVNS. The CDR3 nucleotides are TGTGCCAGCAGTGAATGGGAGGGTCCCAAAAACATTCAGTACTTC. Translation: CASSEWEGPKNIQYF.